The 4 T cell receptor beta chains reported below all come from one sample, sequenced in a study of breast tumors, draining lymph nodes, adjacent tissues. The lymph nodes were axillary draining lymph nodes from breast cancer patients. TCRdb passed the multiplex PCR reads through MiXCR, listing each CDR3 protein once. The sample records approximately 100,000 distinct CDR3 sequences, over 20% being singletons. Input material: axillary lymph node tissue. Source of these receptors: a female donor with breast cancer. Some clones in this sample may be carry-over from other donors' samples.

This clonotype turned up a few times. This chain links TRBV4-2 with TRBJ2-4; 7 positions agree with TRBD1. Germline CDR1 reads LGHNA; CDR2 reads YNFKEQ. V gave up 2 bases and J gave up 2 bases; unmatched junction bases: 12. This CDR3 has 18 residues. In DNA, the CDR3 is TGTGCCAGCAGCCAATTCTCCGGACAGGAATCTTCCAAAAACATTCAGTACTTC. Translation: CASSQFSGQESSKNIQYF.

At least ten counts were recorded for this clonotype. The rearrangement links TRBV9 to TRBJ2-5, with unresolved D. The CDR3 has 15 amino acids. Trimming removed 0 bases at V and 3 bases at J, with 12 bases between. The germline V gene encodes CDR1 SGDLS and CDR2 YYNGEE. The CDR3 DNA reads TGTGCCAGCAGCGTAGAAGGCCTTCAGAAAGAGACCCAGTACTTC. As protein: CASSVEGLQKETQYF.

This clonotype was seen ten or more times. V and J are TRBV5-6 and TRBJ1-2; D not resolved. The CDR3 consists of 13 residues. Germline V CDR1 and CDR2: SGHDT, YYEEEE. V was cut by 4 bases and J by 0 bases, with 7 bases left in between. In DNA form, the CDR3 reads TGTGCCAGCAGCCCCGTCACTAACTATGGCTACACCTTC. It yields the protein CASSPVTNYGYTF.

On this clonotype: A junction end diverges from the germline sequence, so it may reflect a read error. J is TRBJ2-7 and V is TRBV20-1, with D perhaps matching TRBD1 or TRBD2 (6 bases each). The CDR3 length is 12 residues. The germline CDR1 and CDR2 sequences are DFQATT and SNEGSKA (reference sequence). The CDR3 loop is CGARGAGREQYF. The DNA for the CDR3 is TGCGGTGCTAGGGGGGCGGGGAGAGAGCAGTACTTC.